The clone carrying this T cell receptor beta chain has ten or more counts. The V end was cut by 4 bases, the J end by 10 bases, with 18 bases between. The CDR3 has 14 amino acids. This entry is derived from a study of T-cell reconstitution after alpha-beta-depleted transplantation in children. TCRbeta library construction was performed incorporating unique molecular identifiers. TCRdb used MiXCR to reprocess the PCR reads, holding one entry per CDR3 protein. The top ten hold roughly 14% of the sample, which has 600,000 or so distinct CDR3 sequences, roughly 23% seen once. The sample in question was PBMCs, mostly from graft donor cells, obtained 360 days after TCRalphabeta/CD19-depleted stem cell transplant. The TCR sequence derives from a boy under two years old who had a stem cell transplant for acute myeloid leukemia, so the T cells may come from the graft donor. The J gene is TRBJ2-1, the V gene TRBV5-7; D is perhaps TRBD2 (6 bases). TRBV5-7 is sorted into the ORF group, with uncertain function. The CDR3 nucleotides read TGTGCCAGCAGCCCCCATAGAGTAGCGGAAGAGCAGTTCTTC. Translation gives CASSPHRVAEEQFF.